The 2 T cell receptor beta chains reported below all come from one sample, sequenced in a study of shared clonotypes between healthy human individuals. Profiled with immunoSEQ multiplex PCR; TCRdb holds only in-frame clones, not every one. This repertoire shows about 990,000 clones, approximately 80% found once; its top ten account for under 0.8%. The source material was memory CD4+ T cells from PBMCs. Subset reported: CD45RA-negative fraction. The origin of the receptors is a man aged 18 to 30 in good health. Some clones in this sample may be carry-over from other donors' samples.

The chain employs TRBV6-5 and TRBJ2-5, with 7 bases identical to TRBD1. The last part of the DNA fits TRBJ2-7 better; the J call may be wrong. This CDR3 is built from 14 residues. CDR1 MNHEY and CDR2 SVGAGI come from the germline V gene. CDR3 residues: CASSRDRDSYEQYF. The CDR3, as DNA: TGTGCCAGCAGTCGAGACAGGGACTCCTACGAGCAGTACTTC.

V and J are TRBV9 and TRBJ2-7, with D hard to call. V gave up 2 bases and J gave up 6 bases, with 15 bases separating them. The CDR3 runs 14 residues. The V gene's germline CDR1 is SGDLS and CDR2 YYNGEE. The CDR3 DNA reads as TGTGCCAGCAGCGTCAGTTCCCGTCCGGGCGAGCAGTACTTC. It yields the protein CASSVSSRPGEQYF.